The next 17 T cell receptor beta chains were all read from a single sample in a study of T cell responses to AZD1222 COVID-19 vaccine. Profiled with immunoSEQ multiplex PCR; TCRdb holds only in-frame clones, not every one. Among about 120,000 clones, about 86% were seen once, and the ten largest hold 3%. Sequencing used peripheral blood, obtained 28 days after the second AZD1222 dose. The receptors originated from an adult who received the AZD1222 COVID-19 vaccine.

CDR3 sequence (DNA): TGCAGTGCTCAGCGGGAGACCCAGTACTTC. Protein sequence: CSAQRETQYF. The chain couples TRBV20-1 to TRBJ2-5, with D perhaps matching TRBD2 (5 bases). Looked up from germline, CDR1 is DFQATT and CDR2 is SNEGSKA (reference sequence). The CDR3 length is 10 residues. V gave up 5 bases and J gave up 5 bases, with 6 bases separating them.

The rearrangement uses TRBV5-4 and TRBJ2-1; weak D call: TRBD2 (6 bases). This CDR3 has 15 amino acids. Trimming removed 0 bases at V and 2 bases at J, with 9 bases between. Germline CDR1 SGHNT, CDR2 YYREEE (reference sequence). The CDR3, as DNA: TGTGCCAGCAGCTTGGGACTAGGCCCCTACAATGAGCAGTTCTTC. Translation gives CASSLGLGPYNEQFF.

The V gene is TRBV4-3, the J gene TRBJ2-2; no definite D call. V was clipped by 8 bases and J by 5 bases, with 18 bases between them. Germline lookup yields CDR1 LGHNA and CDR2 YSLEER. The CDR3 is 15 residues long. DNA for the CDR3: TGCGCCAGCTCGGAGAATACGATGGGGACCGGGGAGCTGTTTTTT. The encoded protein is CASSENTMGTGELFF.

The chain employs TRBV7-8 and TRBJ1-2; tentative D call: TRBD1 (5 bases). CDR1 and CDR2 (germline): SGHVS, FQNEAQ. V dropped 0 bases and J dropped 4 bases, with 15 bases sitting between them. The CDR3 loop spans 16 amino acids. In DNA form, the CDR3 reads TGTGCCAGCAGCTTAGCCCCCCCAGGAGGGGTCTATGGCTACACCTTC. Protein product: CASSLAPPGGVYGYTF.

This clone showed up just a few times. CDR3 nucleotides: TGTGCCAGTAGTATAGGAACGCTCCACTACACCTTC. Its protein product is CASSIGTLHYTF. The chain has TRBV19 and TRBJ1-2; unclear D gene. CDR3 size: 12 residues. With 1 base removed from V and 10 bases from J, the gap between germline ends came to 10 bases. CDR1 and CDR2 (germline): LNHDA, SQIVND (reference sequence).

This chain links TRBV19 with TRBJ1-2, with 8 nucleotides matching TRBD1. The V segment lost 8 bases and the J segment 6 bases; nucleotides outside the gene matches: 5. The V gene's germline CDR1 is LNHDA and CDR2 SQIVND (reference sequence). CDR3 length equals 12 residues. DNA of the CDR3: TGTGCCAGTTGGGACAGGAGCGATGGCTACACCTTC. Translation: CASWDRSDGYTF. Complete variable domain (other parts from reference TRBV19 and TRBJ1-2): DGGITQSPKYLFRKEGQNVTLSCEQNLNHDAMYWYRQDPGQGLRLIYYSQIVNDFQKGDIAEGYSVSREKKESFPLTVTSAQKNPTAFYLCASWDRSDGYTFGSGTRLTVV.

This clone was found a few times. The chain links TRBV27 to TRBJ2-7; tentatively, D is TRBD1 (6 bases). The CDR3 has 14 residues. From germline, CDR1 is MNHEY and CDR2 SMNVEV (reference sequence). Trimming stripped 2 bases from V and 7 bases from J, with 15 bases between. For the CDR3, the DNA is TGTGCCAGCAGTTTAAACGCAGGGGCTGTAGAGCAGTACTTC. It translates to CASSLNAGAVEQYF.

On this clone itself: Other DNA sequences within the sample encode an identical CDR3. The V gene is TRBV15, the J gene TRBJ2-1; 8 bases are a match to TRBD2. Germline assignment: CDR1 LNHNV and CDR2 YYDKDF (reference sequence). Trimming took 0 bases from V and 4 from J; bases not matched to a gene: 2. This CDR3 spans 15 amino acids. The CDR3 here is CATSREAGAYNEQFF. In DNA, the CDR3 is TGTGCCACCAGCAGAGAAGCGGGGGCGTACAATGAGCAGTTCTTC.

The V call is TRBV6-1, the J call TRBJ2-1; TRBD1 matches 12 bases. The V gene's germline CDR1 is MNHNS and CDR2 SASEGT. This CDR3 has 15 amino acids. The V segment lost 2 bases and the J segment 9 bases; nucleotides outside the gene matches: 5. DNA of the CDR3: TGTGCCAGCAGTGAACCGGGACAGGGGGCGGTTGAGCAGTTCTTC. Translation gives CASSEPGQGAVEQFF.

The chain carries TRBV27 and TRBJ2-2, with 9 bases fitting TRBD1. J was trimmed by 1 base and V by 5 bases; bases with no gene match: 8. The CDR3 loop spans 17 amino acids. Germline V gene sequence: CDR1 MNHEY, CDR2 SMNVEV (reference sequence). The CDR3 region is CASSQHYRGLNTGELFF. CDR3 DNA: TGTGCCAGCAGTCAACATTACAGGGGGCTGAACACCGGGGAGCTGTTTTTT.

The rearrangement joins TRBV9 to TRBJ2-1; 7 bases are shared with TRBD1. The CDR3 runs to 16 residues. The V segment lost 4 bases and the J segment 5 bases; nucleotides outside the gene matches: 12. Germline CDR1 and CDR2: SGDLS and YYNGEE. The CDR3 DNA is TGTGCCAGCAGCCCCGGCGTAAGGGGGCTGGACAATGAGCAGTTCTTC. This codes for CASSPGVRGLDNEQFF.

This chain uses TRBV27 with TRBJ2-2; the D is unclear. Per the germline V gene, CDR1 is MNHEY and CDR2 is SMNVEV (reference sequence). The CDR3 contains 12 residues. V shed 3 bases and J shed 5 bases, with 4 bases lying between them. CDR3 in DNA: TGTGCCAGCAGTTTGAGGACCGGGGAGCTGTTTTTT. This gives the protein CASSLRTGELFF.

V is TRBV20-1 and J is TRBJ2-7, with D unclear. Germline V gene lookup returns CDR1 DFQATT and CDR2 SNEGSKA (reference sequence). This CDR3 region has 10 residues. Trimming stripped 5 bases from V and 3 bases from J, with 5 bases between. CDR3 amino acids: CSAADYEQYF. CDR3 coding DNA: TGCAGTGCTGCCGACTACGAGCAGTACTTC.

CDR3 bases: TGTGCCAGTAGTATCCCCCAGGGGCGAGCCGGGGAGCTGTTTTTT. It specifies CASSIPQGRAGELFF. The genes are TRBV19 and TRBJ2-2, with D possibly being TRBD1 (6 bases). Germline CDR1 LNHDA, CDR2 SQIVND (reference sequence). Trimming took off 3 bases at V and 6 bases at J, with 14 bases between the two ends. The CDR3 has 15 residues.

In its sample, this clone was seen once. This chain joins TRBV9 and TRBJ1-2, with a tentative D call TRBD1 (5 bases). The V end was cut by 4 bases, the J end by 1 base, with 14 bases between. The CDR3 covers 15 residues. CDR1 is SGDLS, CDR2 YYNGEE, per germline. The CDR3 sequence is CASSPRRDLNYGYTF. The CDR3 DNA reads TGTGCCAGCAGCCCCCGGAGGGACCTTAACTATGGCTACACCTTC.

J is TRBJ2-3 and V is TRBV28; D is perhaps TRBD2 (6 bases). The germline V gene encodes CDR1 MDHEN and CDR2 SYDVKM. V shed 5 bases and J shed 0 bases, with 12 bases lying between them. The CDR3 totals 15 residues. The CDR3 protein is CASSLLRGSTDTQYF. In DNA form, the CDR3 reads TGTGCCAGCAGTCTGCTCCGGGGGAGCACAGATACGCAGTATTTT.

CDR3 nucleotides: TGTGCCAGCAGTTTAAGACAAACCAATCAGCCCCAGCATTTT. This encodes CASSLRQTNQPQHF. This sequence joins TRBV28 and TRBJ1-5; D call uncertain. Germline CDR1 is MDHEN and CDR2 is SYDVKM. V gave up 2 bases and J gave up 3 bases, with 8 bases separating them. This CDR3 has 14 amino acids.